Following are 27 T cell receptor beta chains from one sample sequenced in a study of T cell responses to AZD1222 COVID-19 vaccine. The data were produced by immunoSEQ multiplex PCR, yet TCRdb's version contains in-frame clones alone and is incomplete. Among around 160,000 clones listed, roughly nine tenths were seen once. Sequenced material: peripheral blood, taken on day 0 of AZD1222 vaccination. Receptors originate from an adult in good health.

V usage is TRBV12-3 or TRBV12-4 and J usage is TRBJ1-1; tentatively, D is TRBD1 (5 bases). The ends were cut back, 6 bases at V and 0 bases at J, with 8 bases in the middle. The CDR3 extends over 13 amino acids. CDR3 sequence: CASRSTVNTEAFF. The CDR3 DNA reads as TGTGCCAGCAGGTCGACAGTGAACACTGAAGCTTTCTTT.

The chain carries TRBV7-3 and TRBJ2-2, with 8 bases identical to TRBD2. The germline V gene encodes CDR1 SGHTA and CDR2 FQGTGA. CDR3 size: 15 residues. Trimming cost V 3 bases and J 2 bases; bases outside gene matches: 2. The CDR3: CASSFAGGNTGELFF. The CDR3 region has the DNA TGTGCCAGCAGCTTCGCGGGGGGAAACACCGGGGAGCTGTTTTTT.

The V gene is TRBV20-1, the J gene TRBJ1-4; D remains ambiguous. V lost 5 bases to trimming and J lost 5 bases, with 6 bases between them. CDR3 size: 11 residues. Germline V gene data show CDR1 as DFQATT and CDR2 as SNEGSKA (reference sequence). DNA of the CDR3: TGCAGTGCTTCATACAATGAAAAACTGTTTTTT. Protein sequence: CSASYNEKLFF.

The V call is TRBV7-8, the J call TRBJ1-6; tentative D call: TRBD1 (5 bases). This CDR3 comprises 15 residues. V lost 5 bases to trimming and J lost 10 bases, with 18 bases between them. The germline V gene has CDR1 SGHVS and CDR2 FQNEAQ. The CDR3 nucleotides read TGTGCCAGCAGCCCATCGCGGGTGGGGCCATCACCCCTCCACTTT. Translation gives CASSPSRVGPSPLHF.

This clone was detected once. The chain couples TRBV28 to TRBJ1-2; no firm D call. With 1 base removed from V and 6 bases from J, the gap between germline ends came to 12 bases. Germline V CDR1 and CDR2: MDHEN, SYDVKM. The length of the CDR3 is 14 residues. In DNA, the CDR3 is TGTGCCAGCAGTTTATCGACCGGGATCCATGGCTACACCTTC. As protein: CASSLSTGIHGYTF.

V is TRBV4-2 and J is TRBJ2-3; D may be TRBD2 (7 bases). Germline CDR1 and CDR2: LGHNA and YNFKEQ. The CDR3 is 14 amino acids. The ends were cut back, 0 bases at V and 5 bases at J, with 9 bases in the middle. The DNA for the CDR3 is TGTGCCAGCAGCCAAGAGGGGGGGCTAGATACGCAGTATTTT. Translating gives CASSQEGGLDTQYF.

V gene TRBV7-9 combines with J gene TRBJ2-7; D is undetermined. The germline CDR1 and CDR2 sequences are SEHNR and FQNEAQ (reference sequence). The CDR3 is made up of 13 amino acids. V lost 5 bases to trimming and J lost 7 bases, with 15 bases between them. CDR3: CASSPDRVGEQYF. In DNA, the CDR3 is TGTGCCAGCAGCCCAGATCGGGTGGGGGAGCAGTACTTC. The full variable domain, in which reference TRBV7-9 and TRBJ2-7 provide the parts outside the CDR3, is DTGVSQNPRHKITKRGQNVTFRCDPISEHNRLYWYRQTLGQGPEFLTYFQNEAQLEKSRLLSDRFSAERPKGSFSTLEIQRTEQGDSAMYLCASSPDRVGEQYFGPGTRLTVT.

The rearrangement joins TRBV27 to TRBJ1-5; D possibly corresponds to TRBD1 (6 bases). Germline assignment: CDR1 MNHEY and CDR2 SMNVEV (reference sequence). The germline V and J ends were trimmed by 6 bases and 2 bases, with 17 bases remaining between them. This CDR3 is 16 amino acids long. The CDR3 nucleotides read TGTGCCAGCAGGCTCTACAACAGGGTGGGCAATCAGCCCCAGCATTTT. It yields the protein CASRLYNRVGNQPQHF.

The chain carries TRBV6-6 and TRBJ1-6, with 10 bases fitting TRBD1. Per the germline V gene, CDR1 is MNHNY and CDR2 is SVGAGI (reference sequence). Trimming cost V 4 bases and J 8 bases; bases outside gene matches: 8. This CDR3 is 16 amino acids long. CDR3 protein: CASSSWTGGGYSPLHF. Here the CDR3 DNA reads TGTGCCAGCAGTTCTTGGACAGGGGGTGGGTATTCACCCCTCCACTTT.

V gene TRBV19 combines with J gene TRBJ1-2, with D perhaps matching TRBD1 (5 bases). The CDR3 sequence is 14 residues long. The V end was cut by 5 bases, the J end by 8 bases, with 18 bases between. Germline assignment: CDR1 LNHDA and CDR2 SQIVND (reference sequence). The CDR3 nucleotides are TGTGCCAGTAGTCCCAGCAGGGACGTAAAAGGCTACACCTTC. This encodes CASSPSRDVKGYTF. The full variable domain, in which reference TRBV19 and TRBJ1-2 provide the parts outside the CDR3, is DGGITQSPKYLFRKEGQNVTLSCEQNLNHDAMYWYRQDPGQGLRLIYYSQIVNDFQKGDIAEGYSVSREKKESFPLTVTSAQKNPTAFYLCASSPSRDVKGYTFGSGTRLTVV.

This sequence joins TRBV6-2 or TRBV6-3 and TRBJ2-7; unclear D gene. Looked up from germline, CDR1 is MNHEY and CDR2 is SVGEGT. CDR3 size: 11 residues. Trimming pared 5 bases from V and 6 bases from J, leaving 8 bases between. CDR3 sequence: CASSPALEQYF. The CDR3 DNA reads as TGTGCCAGCAGTCCCGCGCTCGAGCAGTACTTC.

This clone was picked up one time. Other DNA variants within this sample encode the same CDR3. The rearrangement links TRBV29-1 to TRBJ1-3, with D unclear. The germline V gene encodes CDR1 SQVTM and CDR2 ANQGSEA. V lost 6 bases to trimming and J lost 0 bases, with 6 bases between them. The CDR3 covers 12 residues. The DNA of the CDR3 is TGCAGCGTCGCTGGCTCTGGAAACACCATATATTTT. Amino acid sequence: CSVAGSGNTIYF.

The genes are TRBV18 and TRBJ1-5; TRBD1 agrees at 7 bases. Germline V gene data show CDR1 as KGHSH and CDR2 as LQKENI. The CDR3 contains 14 residues. V gave up 5 bases and J gave up 7 bases; unmatched junction bases: 8. The CDR3 loop is CASSKGQAEQPQHF. CDR3 sequence (DNA): TGTGCCAGCTCAAAAGGACAGGCGGAACAGCCCCAGCATTTT.

The V call is TRBV14, the J call TRBJ2-7; D is undetermined. Germline V gene data show CDR1 as SGHDN and CDR2 as FVKESK. Trimming removed 5 bases at V and 2 bases at J, with 13 bases between. The CDR3 length is 14 residues. The CDR3 coding sequence is TGTGCCAGCAGCGCCAGCTTAAACACCTACGAGCAGTACTTC. Translating gives CASSASLNTYEQYF.

The chain carries TRBV3-1 (or the pseudogene TRBV3-2) and TRBJ2-5; 8 nucleotides match TRBD1. Germline V lookup: CDR1 LGHDT, CDR2 YNNKEL (reference sequence). CDR3 length equals 14 residues. V lost 4 bases, J lost 5 bases, and 6 bases stayed unmatched. CDR3 protein: CASSRDRRRETQYF. DNA for the CDR3: TGTGCCAGCAGCCGGGACAGGCGACGGGAGACCCAGTACTTC.

The chain recombines TRBV24-1 with TRBJ1-2; possibly TRBD1 for D (5 bases). This CDR3 contains 15 residues. The ends were cut back, 4 bases at V and 7 bases at J, with 18 bases in the middle. Germline-derived CDR1 and CDR2 are KGHDR and SFDVKD. CDR3 bases: TGTGCCACCAGTGACCCTTCGTCCCCAGGGAGTGGCTACACCTTC. Protein: CATSDPSSPGSGYTF.

This chain uses TRBV7-2 with TRBJ1-5; the D is unclear. The V end lost 1 base, the J end lost 4 bases, and 8 bases lay between the germline ends. This CDR3 comprises 14 residues. Per the germline V gene, CDR1 is SGHTA and CDR2 is FQGNSA. The CDR3 DNA sequence: TGTGCCAGCAGCTTAGAACCGGGTAATCAGCCCCAGCATTTT. Translation gives CASSLEPGNQPQHF. The full variable domain, with the rest looked up from reference TRBV7-2 and TRBJ1-5, is GAGVSQSPSNKVTEKGKDVELRCDPISGHTALYWYRQSLGQGLEFLIYFQGNSAPDKSGLPSDRFSAERTGGSVSTLTIQRTQQEDSAVYLCASSLEPGNQPQHFGDGTRLSIL.

The rearrangement uses TRBV19 and TRBJ2-2; TRBD1 is a possible D gene (6 bases). Germline CDR1 reads LNHDA; CDR2 reads SQIVND (reference sequence). V lost 4 bases to trimming and J lost 7 bases, with 10 bases between them. The CDR3 is 13 amino acids. CDR3 DNA: TGTGCCAGTAGTAGGACAGTGGGCGGGGAGCTGTTTTTT. Its protein product is CASSRTVGGELFF.

The J gene is TRBJ2-5, the V gene TRBV29-1; D is unresolved. Per germline, CDR1 SQVTM and CDR2 ANQGSEA. The CDR3 has 14 amino acids. Trimming removed 4 bases from V and 4 bases from J, with 16 bases in between. The CDR3 is CSVGAEQGIETQYF. CDR3 bases: TGCAGCGTTGGCGCGGAGCAAGGAATAGAGACCCAGTACTTC.

About this clone itself: Other DNA sequences in this specimen translate into the identical CDR3. This rearrangement joins TRBV19 to TRBJ2-1; 9 nucleotides line up with TRBD1. CDR1 and CDR2 (germline): LNHDA, SQIVND (reference sequence). J was trimmed by 6 bases and V by 9 bases; bases with no gene match: 3. This CDR3 region has 12 residues. The CDR3 protein is CASSTGGNEQFF. The DNA of the CDR3 is TGTGCCAGCTCGACAGGGGGCAATGAGCAGTTCTTC.

In the case of this clone: Sequence at one end of the junction differs from germline and may be a read error. V gene TRBV11-3 combines with J gene TRBJ1-2, with 10 bases aligning to TRBD1. The CDR3 is 15 amino acids. Germline assignment: CDR1 SGHNT and CDR2 YENEEA. The CDR3, as DNA: TGTGCCAGCAGCCTAGACAGGGGGCGAAGGTACGGCTACACCTTC. Protein product: CASSLDRGRRYGYTF.

This chain joins TRBV7-2 and TRBJ1-2; unclear D gene. Germline-derived CDR1 and CDR2 are SGHTA and FQGNSA. Trimming stripped 5 bases from V and 1 base from J, with 14 bases between. The CDR3 is 15 amino acids. Here the CDR3 DNA reads TGTGCCAGCAGCCCCGGAGCGGGAAATAACTATGGCTACACCTTC. Translating it yields CASSPGAGNNYGYTF.

The chain has TRBV6-5 and TRBJ1-2, with D perhaps TRBD1 (5 bases). The CDR3 covers 14 residues. The V gene lost 6 bases and the J gene lost 2 bases, with 13 bases spanning the gap. The germline CDR1 and CDR2 sequences are MNHEY and SVGAGI. The CDR3 region has the DNA TGTGCCAGCAGACCGGGACCGCTGAACTATGGCTACACCTTC. Its protein is CASRPGPLNYGYTF.

This chain links TRBV27 with TRBJ1-5; D possibly corresponds to TRBD1 (5 bases). The germline CDR1 and CDR2 sequences are MNHEY and SMNVEV (reference sequence). V was shortened by 1 base and J by 5 bases, with 18 bases between the two germline ends. The CDR3 has 17 residues. CDR3 in DNA: TGTGCCAGCAGTTTATATCCCCCCGCAGGGAGTTATCAGCCCCAGCATTTT. As protein: CASSLYPPAGSYQPQHF.

This clone was counted only a few times. This chain links TRBV12-3 or TRBV12-4 with TRBJ1-2, with D maybe TRBD1 (5 bases). The germline V and J ends were trimmed by 7 bases and 8 bases, with 17 bases remaining between them. This CDR3 has 13 amino acids. The CDR3 DNA reads TGTGCCAGCATTAGGGAGGGGATTGAGGGCTACACCTTC. Translating gives CASIREGIEGYTF.

This chain connects TRBV7-8 to TRBJ2-3; 7 nucleotides agree with TRBD2. Germline loops: CDR1 SGHVS, CDR2 FQNEAQ. V shed 2 bases and J 2 bases; nucleotides not matched to a gene: 4. The CDR3 contains 15 residues. CDR3: CASSLRAGNTDTQYF. CDR3 coding DNA: TGTGCCAGCAGCTTAAGAGCGGGGAACACAGATACGCAGTATTTT.

The J gene is TRBJ2-3, the V gene TRBV10-3; D possibly corresponds to TRBD2 (7 bases). V was cut by 6 bases and J by 5 bases, with 15 bases left in between. Germline lookup yields CDR1 ENHRY and CDR2 SYGVKD. The CDR3 is 14 amino acids. The CDR3 nucleotides read TGTGCCATCAGGGCCCGCGGGGGCTTAGATACGCAGTATTTT. As protein: CAIRARGGLDTQYF.